The sequence of this TCR beta chain was determined in a study of siplizumab effects on memory and regulatory T cells. Assays captured 90,000 or so TCR templates per sample. The method was immunoSEQ multiplex PCR; TCRdb's version includes in-frame clones alone and lacks a portion of them. The sample gives 50,000 to 75,000 clones, roughly 85% of which show up once; 0.35% to 0.5% is in the top ten. Comments on this clone: Its antigen is unknown.

Study observations and caveats: Roughly 80-95% of dividing CD4+ or CD8+ clones were without an attributable naive or memory phenotype. The study found naive T cells seemingly more diverse than memory cells and seemingly major alloresponse contributors. Significant reduction of alloreactive sequences traceable to unstimulated CD4+ memory cells was observed with siplizumab.

Germline V lookup: CDR1 MNHNY, CDR2 SVGAGI (reference sequence). Trimming cost V 6 bases and J 10 bases, with 21 bases left between them. This CDR3 is built from 14 residues. This TCR was sampled from a human donor in good health. Sequences were obtained from memory CD4+ T cells sorted from blood. The chain employs TRBV6-6 and TRBJ1-1, with D possibly being TRBD1 (5 bases). In DNA, the CDR3 is TGTGCCAGCAGCCCTGATGGGACCTGGAGTTCAGCTTTCTTT. Encoded protein: CASSPDGTWSSAFF.